This T cell receptor beta chain was captured in a study of T cells in localized non-small cell lung cancer. Repertoires were generated with immunoSEQ multiplex PCR, while TCRdb's copy carries only in-frame clones and drops some. The top ten hold about 8.5% of the sample, which has several thousand clones, about 35% seen once. Germline CDR1 SGHRS, CDR2 YFSETQ. With 4 bases clipped from V and 6 bases from J, the junction kept 6 bases outside the gene matches. The CDR3 has 15 amino acids. General study results and limits: A higher density of T cells in blood coincided with extended overall survival. The appearance of a median approximately 57 of the top 100 tumor clones was seen in adjacent lung. Among the tissues sampled, uninvolved adjacent lung had the highest T cell clonality, above tumor.

Comments on this clone: Its antigen is currently unknown.

The chain recombines TRBV5-1 with TRBJ1-6, with 8 bases identical to TRBD1. Sequenced here: lung tumor tissue, sampled before any cancer treatment. The sequence came from a female donor older than 55 with stage I lung adenocarcinoma. In DNA form, the CDR3 reads TGCGCCAGCAGCCTAGGACAGGGCACTAATTCACCCCTCCACTTT. Translation: CASSLGQGTNSPLHF.